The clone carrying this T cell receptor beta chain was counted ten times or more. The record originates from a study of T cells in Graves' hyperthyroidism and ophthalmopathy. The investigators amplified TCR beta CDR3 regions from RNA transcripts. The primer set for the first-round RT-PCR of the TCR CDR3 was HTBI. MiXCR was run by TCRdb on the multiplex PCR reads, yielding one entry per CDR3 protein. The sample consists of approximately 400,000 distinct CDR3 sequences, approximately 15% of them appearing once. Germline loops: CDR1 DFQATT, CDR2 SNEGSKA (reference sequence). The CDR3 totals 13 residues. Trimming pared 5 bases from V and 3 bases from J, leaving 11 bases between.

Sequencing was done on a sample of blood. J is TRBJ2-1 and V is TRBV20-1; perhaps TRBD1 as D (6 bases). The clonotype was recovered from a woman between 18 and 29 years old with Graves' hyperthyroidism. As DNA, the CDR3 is TGCAGTGCTTTCCAGGGGATCTACAATGAGCAGTTCTTC. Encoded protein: CSAFQGIYNEQFF.